The 14 T cell receptor beta chains given below trace back to one sample, sequenced in a study of control samples from healthy donors and cancer patients (dated by TCRdb to the early 2020s). The library relied on the immunoSEQ multiplex PCR assay. The immuneACCESS repertoire file appears here via TCRdb, limited to in-frame rearrangements. These files lack a portion of the clones; in checked studies, under half of the deficit traces to unresolved V genes, and the cause of the others is not known. The sample includes around 51,000 clones, with roughly 80% observed a single time. The ten most abundant clones make up around 10% of the sample. Sequencing was carried out using blood. The source is a man between 65 and 85 years old in good health.

This clone was recorded a few times. The J gene is TRBJ1-2, the V gene TRBV7-2, with 7 bases aligning to TRBD1. The CDR3 is 16 amino acids. Per the germline V gene, CDR1 is SGHTA and CDR2 is FQGNSA. V was pared by 5 bases and J by 3 bases, with 12 bases of the junction left unmatched. CDR3 coding DNA: TGTGCCAGCAGCCTTAGTTTCCGACAGGGCCACTATGGCTACACCTTC. This codes for CASSLSFRQGHYGYTF.

The genes are TRBV10-3 and TRBJ2-5; TRBD2 matches 10 bases. Germline V lookup: CDR1 ENHRY, CDR2 SYGVKD. The V gene end was trimmed by 4 bases and the J gene end by 1 base; junction bases not matched to a gene: 3. The CDR3 has 15 residues. This CDR3 reads CAISGIAGGQETQYF. The CDR3 bases are TGTGCCATCAGTGGGATAGCGGGGGGCCAAGAGACCCAGTACTTC.

The rearrangement links TRBV7-8 to TRBJ2-6; D may be TRBD2 (5 bases). Germline CDR1 is SGHVS and CDR2 is FQNEAQ. Trimming left V 2 bases short and J 2 bases short, with 13 bases between. CDR3 length equals 17 residues. The CDR3: CASSLTHLAAGANVLTF. In DNA, the CDR3 is TGTGCCAGCAGCTTAACCCACCTAGCAGCTGGGGCCAACGTCCTGACTTTC.

Only a few counts were recorded for this clone. The gene calls are TRBV19 and TRBJ2-1; TRBD1 aligns across 9 bases. The junction had 10 bases not matched to a gene; V was cut back by 5 bases and J by 11 bases. The CDR3 sequence is 14 residues long. CDR1 and CDR2 from the germline V gene are LNHDA and SQIVND (reference sequence). CDR3 sequence (DNA): TGTGCCAGTAGTCAAATCGGGGACAGGGCCCAGCAGTTCTTC. This gives the protein CASSQIGDRAQQFF.

The chain is built from TRBV5-4 and TRBJ2-3; 11 bases agree with TRBD1. V dropped 0 bases and J dropped 0; count of bases not matched to a gene: 3. Germline assignment: CDR1 SGHNT and CDR2 YYREEE (reference sequence). The CDR3 extends over 17 amino acids. The chain's CDR3 is CASSLGGQGASTDTQYF. The CDR3 nucleotides are TGTGCCAGCAGCTTGGGAGGACAGGGGGCAAGCACAGATACGCAGTATTTT. Combining the CDR3 with reference TRBV5-4 and TRBJ2-3 gives the whole variable domain ETGVTQSPTHLIKTRGQQVTLRCSSQSGHNTVSWYQQALGQGPQFIFQYYREEENGRGNFPPRFSGLQFPNYSSELNVNALELDDSALYLCASSLGGQGASTDTQYFGPGTRLTVL.

The chain has TRBV5-6 and TRBJ1-2, with TRBD1 matching over 7 bases. The CDR3 consists of 12 residues. The trim removed 1 base at V and 10 bases at J, leaving 4 bases unmatched. CDR1 is SGHDT, CDR2 YYEEEE, per germline. Here the CDR3 reads CASSLWDSFYTF. DNA for the CDR3: TGTGCCAGCAGCTTGTGGGACAGTTTCTACACCTTC.

The V gene is TRBV28, the J gene TRBJ1-5; tentatively, D is TRBD1 (5 bases). The CDR3 runs 16 residues. Per germline, CDR1 MDHEN and CDR2 SYDVKM. Trimming pared 1 base from V and 2 bases from J, leaving 12 bases between. The CDR3 DNA reads TGTGCCAGCAGTTTATCAAGGGGTATAGGCAATCAGCCCCAGCATTTT. It encodes CASSLSRGIGNQPQHF.

The chain is built from TRBV12-3 or TRBV12-4 and TRBJ1-6; D gene ambiguous. The CDR3 is 13 amino acids. V was shortened by 6 bases and J by 4 bases, with 7 bases between the two germline ends. The CDR3 region is CASSGGYNSPLHF. The CDR3 region has the DNA TGTGCCAGCAGCGGTGGATATAATTCACCCCTCCACTTT.

The chain is built from TRBV7-9 and TRBJ1-1; D is unclear. The CDR3 contains 15 residues. Trimming stripped 2 bases from V and 1 base from J, with 11 bases between. Germline-derived CDR1 and CDR2 are SEHNR and FQNEAQ (reference sequence). The CDR3 sequence is CASSLLQTRNTEAFF. In DNA, the CDR3 is TGTGCCAGCAGCTTACTCCAGACGAGGAACACTGAAGCTTTCTTT.

CDR3 protein: CASSPRQRASSAFF. The CDR3 nucleotides are TGTGCCAGCTCACCACGGCAGCGGGCAAGCTCGGCTTTCTTT. This chain joins TRBV18 and TRBJ1-1; D not resolved. V lost 1 base and J lost 11, with 17 bases in between. The CDR3 has 14 amino acids. Germline V gives CDR1 KGHSH, CDR2 LQKENI.

The CDR3: CASIPTGQAFYEQYF. CDR3 bases: TGTGCCAGCATTCCCACGGGACAGGCCTTCTACGAGCAGTACTTC. The chain uses TRBV2 and TRBJ2-7; 8 bases match TRBD1. V was clipped by 7 bases and J by 3 bases; unmatched bases: 11. The CDR3 length is 15 residues. Germline V gene lookup returns CDR1 SNHLY and CDR2 FYNNEI.

This clone was seen only a few times. The rearrangement links TRBV2 to TRBJ2-3, with D unclear. CDR1 is SNHLY and CDR2 is FYNNEI in the germline V gene. The CDR3 is made up of 14 amino acids. V was cut by 2 bases and J by 4 bases, with 10 bases left in between. Here the CDR3 reads CASSELGWADTQYF. CDR3 in DNA: TGTGCCAGCAGTGAATTAGGGTGGGCAGATACGCAGTATTTT.

This sequence joins TRBV24-1 and TRBJ2-5, with a weak D call TRBD2 (6 bases). Germline V gene lookup returns CDR1 KGHDR and CDR2 SFDVKD. The CDR3 totals 17 residues. Deletions cut 2 bases from V and 5 bases from J, with 20 bases between. CDR3 residues: CATSDSHDSLGRETQYF. In DNA form, the CDR3 reads TGTGCCACCAGTGATTCACACGATTCACTAGGGAGGGAGACCCAGTACTTC.

This chain uses TRBV30 with TRBJ1-2; D perhaps matches TRBD1 (5 bases). Trimming cost V 7 bases and J 4 bases, with 16 bases left between them. This CDR3 is 13 amino acids long. CDR1 GTSNPN and CDR2 SVGIG come from the germline V gene (reference sequence). The CDR3 DNA reads as TGTGCCTTCTCGCTCGGGCAGGGCTATGGCTACACCTTC. It translates to CAFSLGQGYGYTF. Full variable domain (missing parts from reference TRBV30 and TRBJ1-2): SQTIHQWPATLVQPVGSPLSLECTVEGTSNPNLYWYRQAAGRGLQLLFYSVGIGQISSEVPQNLSASRPQDRQFILSSKKLLLSDSGFYLCAFSLGQGYGYTFGSGTRLTVV.